The subject of this entry is one T cell receptor beta chain. As handled by the study authors: Nucleated cell number was recorded as an estimate derived from reference gene primer amplification. Sequencing used immunoSEQ multiplex PCR; TCRdb keeps in-frame clones, though not all of them. V, J and clone size are taken as reported in that table, and D and trimming were inferred from the DNA itself. Of 180,000 or so clones in the sample, roughly 88% were seen once. From germline, CDR1 is KGHSH and CDR2 LQKENI. The CDR3 is 13 amino acids. Deletions cut 2 bases from V and 6 bases from J, with 11 bases between. The data derive from a study of blood T cell repertoires in COVID-19. Study-level information: The study drew acute and convalescent COVID-19 samples from the United States, Italy and Spain. T cells, B-cell-depleted T cells, or PBMCs supplied cDNA or gDNA.

The specimen sequenced was peripheral blood. This TCR came from a woman aged 25 to 39 with acute or convalescent COVID-19. This chain connects TRBV18 to TRBJ2-7; D is perhaps TRBD1 (6 bases). CDR3 nucleotides: TGTGCCAGCTCACCAAACAGGGTTGCCGAGCAGTACTTC. As protein: CASSPNRVAEQYF.